This record looks at one T cell receptor (beta chain) sequence and its context. It lacks a known antigen. The input lacks base qualities; no much larger clone sits a single base away. The sample comes from a study of blood T cell repertoires in COVID-19 (dated by TCRdb to the early 2020s). Describing the broader study: Collaborator samples came from the United States, Italy and Spain and covered acute and convalescent phases of COVID-19. The sample metadata nearly always contained a de-identified subject ID, COVID-19 status, age in years and sex. The repertoires were released in a freely available public database meant as a resource for research on the immune response to SARS-CoV-2. The material from the prospective study consisted of cDNA or gDNA derived from T cells, B-cell-depleted T cells, or PBMCs. HLA class I and class II types, where available, came from metadata supplied by the sample provider rather than from assay-based typing. Deeply sampled blood TCRbeta repertoires from subjects exposed to, actively infected with, or recovered from COVID-19 were included in the dataset. Samples were obtained from the ongoing ImmuneRACE study (first 160 participants) and from over 1,000 subjects provided by 6 global collaborators.

Ends trimmed: V by 4 bases, J by 5 bases; bases unmatched to a gene: 11. Reading from cysteine to phenylalanine, the CDR3 counts 16 amino acids. CDR3 DNA only is kept here, 48 bases in frame from base 1. Via the germline V gene, CDR1 is KGHDR and CDR2 SFDVKD. Overall study outcomes, separate from this receptor: Clinical and demographic metadata were provided uncurated, with the amount varying by source and participant.

TCRbeta CDR3 regions were amplified from genomic DNA by means of the immunoSEQ Assay, a bias-controlled multiplex PCR. In the paper's pipeline: Nucleated cell counts per sample were estimated from amplification of reference gene primers within the assay. To quantify the absolute abundance of each unique TCRbeta CDR3 rearrangement, sequence reads were collapsed and filtered. For each sample, productive Simpson clonality was calculated by taking the square root of Simpson's diversity index across productive rearrangements. The source is immuneACCESS, and TCRdb retained only in-frame sequences with V and J called. Part of the clones is not carried over; for the studies checked, unresolved V genes explain less than half of this, and the remainder is unexplained. Clonal size and the V and J genes are those of that table, whereas D and trimming came from the DNA. Within this sample are some 180,000 clones, with approximately 88% of them counted one time only. The top ten clonotypes cover 6.5% to 7.5% of the sample.

At one collaborating source in Seattle, patients were enrolled during active infection and were followed longitudinally through the course of disease. The collaborating institutions used their own protocols to collect whole blood in K2EDTA tubes. For TCRbeta analysis, collaborator samples were shipped as frozen whole blood, as isolated PBMCs, or as DNA extracted from either sample type. The chain was built from TRBV24-1 and TRBJ1-1, with 8 middle bases fitting TRBD1. Source material: peripheral blood. The TCR was taken from a woman aged 40 to 50 with COVID-19, enrolled during active disease. The nucleotides are TGTGCCACCAGTGACCCTCAAACAGGGGGAGGGACTGAAGCTTTCTTT. This codes for CATSDPQTGGGTEAFF.